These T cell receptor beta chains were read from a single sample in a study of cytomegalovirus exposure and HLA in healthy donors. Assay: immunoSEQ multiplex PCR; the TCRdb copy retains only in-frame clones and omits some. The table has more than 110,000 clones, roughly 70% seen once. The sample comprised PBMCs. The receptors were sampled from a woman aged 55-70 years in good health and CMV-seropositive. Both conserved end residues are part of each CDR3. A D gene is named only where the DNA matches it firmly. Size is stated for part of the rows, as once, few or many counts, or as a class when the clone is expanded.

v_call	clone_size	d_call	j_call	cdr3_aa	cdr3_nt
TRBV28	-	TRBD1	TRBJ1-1	CASRGQTGAPHSF	TGTGCCAGCAGGGGACAGACAGGGGCCCCCCACTCCTTT
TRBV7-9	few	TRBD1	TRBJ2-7	CAEGTGYEQYF	TGTGCCGAGGGGACAGGATACGAGCAGTACTTC
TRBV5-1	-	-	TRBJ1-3	CASSLGGQNSGNTIYF	TGCGCCAGCAGCTTGGGGGGGCAGAACTCTGGAAACACCATATATTTT
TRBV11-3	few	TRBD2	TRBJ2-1	CASSRGLAGGSSEQFF	TGTGCCAGCAGCCGTGGACTAGCGGGAGGTAGTAGTGAGCAGTTCTTC
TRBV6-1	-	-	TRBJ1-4	CASTQGGRGNEKLFF	TGTGCCAGCACCCAAGGGGGGAGGGGTAATGAAAAACTGTTTTTT
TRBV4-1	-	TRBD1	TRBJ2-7	CASSQDPDRSYEQYF	TGCGCCAGCAGCCAAGACCCGGACAGGTCCTACGAGCAGTACTTC
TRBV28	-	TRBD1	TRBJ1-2	CASSSLGQGAPGYTF	TGTGCCAGCAGTTCGCTCGGACAGGGGGCGCCCGGCTACACCTTC
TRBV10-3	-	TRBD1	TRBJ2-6	CAIRPTGSGANVLTF	TGTGCCATCAGACCGACAGGGTCTGGGGCCAACGTCCTGACTTTC
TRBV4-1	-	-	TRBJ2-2	CASSQDTAGPNTGELFF	TGCGCCAGCAGCCAAGATACAGCAGGGCCCAACACCGGGGAGCTGTTTTTT
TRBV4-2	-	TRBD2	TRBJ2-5	CASSLGLGETQYF	TGTGCCAGCAGCCTCGGACTAGGAGAGACCCAGTACTTC
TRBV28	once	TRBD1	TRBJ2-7	CASRRDRGRREQYF	TGTGCCAGCAGAAGGGACAGGGGAAGAAGGGAGCAGTACTTC
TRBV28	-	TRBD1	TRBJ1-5	CASSLPGQGLQGQPQHF	TGTGCCAGCAGTTTACCGGGACAGGGGTTGCAGGGTCAGCCCCAGCATTTT
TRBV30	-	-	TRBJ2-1	CAWGELSRQFF	TGTGCCTGGGGGGAGTTATCGAGGCAGTTCTTC
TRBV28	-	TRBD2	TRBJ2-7	CASSPEQAGAYEQYF	TGTGCCAGCAGCCCCGAACAAGCGGGAGCCTACGAGCAGTACTTC
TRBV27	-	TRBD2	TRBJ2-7	CASSSGLAGAEQYF	TGTGCCAGCAGTTCAGGACTAGCGGGAGCAGAGCAGTACTTC